Listed here are 16 T cell receptor beta chains from one sample, sequenced in a study of T cells in localized non-small cell lung cancer. TCRdb keeps only in-frame clones here, not all; method: immunoSEQ multiplex PCR. There are 25,000 or so clones in the sample; around nine tenths occur only once, and around 6% lies in the top ten. This specimen was PBMCs, taken before any cancer treatment. Receptors were obtained from a man between 40 and 70 years old with stage II lung adenocarcinoma.

The chain joins TRBV18 to TRBJ2-1; maybe TRBD1 (5 bases). This CDR3 has 16 amino acids. The V and J ends lost 1 base and 4 bases respectively, with 14 bases between them. The germline V gene encodes CDR1 KGHSH and CDR2 LQKENI. The CDR3 region is CASSPLAGQIYNEQFF. The CDR3 DNA reads TGTGCCAGCTCACCACTGGCCGGACAAATTTACAATGAGCAGTTCTTC. The complete variable domain, with remaining parts taken from reference TRBV18 and TRBJ2-1, reads NAGVMQNPRHLVRRRGQEARLRCSPMKGHSHVYWYRQLPEEGLKFMVYLQKENIIDESGMPKERFSAEFPKEGPSILRIQQVVRGDSAAYFCASSPLAGQIYNEQFFGPGTRLTVL.

The chain uses TRBV5-1 and TRBJ2-1, with 9 bases identical to TRBD2. CDR3 length: 16 residues. J was trimmed by 8 bases and V by 1 base; bases with no gene match: 10. CDR1 is SGHRS and CDR2 is YFSETQ in the germline V gene. The CDR3 coding sequence is TGCGCCAGCAGCTTGTTGACTAGCGGAGGGGGCCATGAGCAGTTCTTC. The encoded protein is CASSLLTSGGGHEQFF.

V is TRBV18 and J is TRBJ1-5; 7 nucleotides agree with TRBD1. Germline V gene data show CDR1 as KGHSH and CDR2 as LQKENI. With V trimmed by 3 bases and J by 6 bases, 8 bases remained unmatched. The CDR3 is 15 residues long. The CDR3 sequence is CASSPLDREGQPQHF. Here the CDR3 DNA reads TGTGCCAGCTCACCCCTCGACAGGGAGGGTCAGCCCCAGCATTTT.

The V gene is TRBV6-5, the J gene TRBJ1-2; TRBD1 matches at 8 bases. Trimming took 6 bases from V and 5 from J; bases not matched to a gene: 8. The CDR3 sequence is 14 residues long. Germline-derived CDR1 and CDR2 are MNHEY and SVGAGI. CDR3 in DNA: TGTGCCAGCAGACCCGTACAGGGGGAGTATGGCTACACCTTC. This sequence encodes CASRPVQGEYGYTF.

The chain couples TRBV7-8 to TRBJ1-1; D might be TRBD1 (5 bases). This CDR3 comprises 16 residues. V was clipped by 4 bases and J by 1 base, with 16 bases between them. The germline V gene has CDR1 SGHVS and CDR2 FQNEAQ. The CDR3 nucleotides are TGTGCCAGCAGCTCAGAACCGGGGCAGGAGAACACTGAAGCTTTCTTT. Translated, it gives CASSSEPGQENTEAFF.

The V call is TRBV7-9, the J call TRBJ2-1; D unclear. The CDR3 extends over 10 amino acids. Germline CDR1 reads SEHNR; CDR2 reads FQNEAQ (reference sequence). The V gene lost 4 bases and the J gene lost 5 bases, with 0 bases spanning the gap. The CDR3 DNA is TGTGCCAGCAGCTACAATGAGCAGTTCTTC. It is translated as CASSYNEQFF.

The V call is TRBV19, the J call TRBJ1-1; D is possibly TRBD1 (6 bases). This CDR3 is built from 14 residues. With 5 bases removed from V and 1 base from J, the gap between germline ends came to 11 bases. The germline V gene has CDR1 LNHDA and CDR2 SQIVND (reference sequence). DNA of the CDR3: TGTGCCAGTAGTGTTTTCAGGGGGAACACTGAAGCTTTCTTT. This sequence encodes CASSVFRGNTEAFF.

The chain links TRBV19 to TRBJ2-1, with 7 nucleotides matching TRBD2. There are 15 residues in the CDR3. V was clipped by 4 bases and J by 7 bases; unmatched bases: 10. Germline loops: CDR1 LNHDA, CDR2 SQIVND (reference sequence). Here the CDR3 DNA reads TGTGCCAGTAGTACTACTAGCGTCGGAGTGAATGAGCAGTTCTTC. Encoded protein: CASSTTSVGVNEQFF.

The chain has TRBV5-4 and TRBJ1-1, with 7 bases matching TRBD1. CDR3 length equals 17 residues. V dropped 4 bases and J dropped 1; count of bases not matched to a gene: 13. Germline V lookup: CDR1 SGHNT, CDR2 YYREEE (reference sequence). The CDR3 nucleotides read TGTGCCAGCAGCCTGGACCCGCCGGGACAGTCGAACACTGAAGCTTTCTTT. Translating it yields CASSLDPPGQSNTEAFF.

This chain uses TRBV28 with TRBJ1-5; no clear D gene. Trimming removed 6 bases at V and 7 bases at J, with 16 bases between. The germline gives CDR1 MDHEN, CDR2 SYDVKM. The CDR3 has 14 residues. In nucleotides, the CDR3 is TGTGCCAGCAGCCACCGGGCCTTAGGGCAGCCCCAGCATTTT. Protein: CASSHRALGQPQHF.

The chain links TRBV2 to TRBJ2-3, with D unresolved. This CDR3 has 14 residues. V lost 5 bases and J lost 3, with 12 bases in between. Germline CDR1 reads SNHLY; CDR2 reads FYNNEI. CDR3 region: CASSRTRTTDTQYF. The CDR3 DNA reads as TGTGCCAGCAGTCGGACGCGGACGACAGATACGCAGTATTTT.

The J gene is TRBJ1-3, the V gene TRBV10-3; D not resolved. The CDR3 length is 15 residues. V was pared by 3 bases and J by 0 bases, with 9 bases between. Per germline, CDR1 ENHRY and CDR2 SYGVKD. This CDR3 reads CAISDGPSSGNTIYF. The DNA of the CDR3 is TGTGCCATCAGTGACGGACCGAGCTCTGGAAACACCATATATTTT.

The chain links TRBV7-2 to TRBJ2-5, with 10 bases that match TRBD2. Trimming cost V 3 bases and J 2 bases; bases outside gene matches: 6. Germline V CDR1 and CDR2: SGHTA, FQGNSA. This CDR3 is 16 amino acids long. CDR3 in DNA: TGTGCCAGCAGCTTGGCCTCTAGCGGGGGACAAGAGACCCAGTACTTC. Protein sequence: CASSLASSGGQETQYF.

V gene TRBV9 combines with J gene TRBJ2-5; 7 nucleotides agree with TRBD1. Per germline, CDR1 SGDLS and CDR2 YYNGEE. V lost 4 bases, J lost 5 bases, and 8 bases stayed unmatched. CDR3 length: 14 residues. The DNA for the CDR3 is TGTGCCAGCAGCAAGACGACAGGGTTGGAGACCCAGTACTTC. Its translation: CASSKTTGLETQYF.

The rearrangement uses TRBV6-5 and TRBJ2-7; D is possibly TRBD1 or TRBD2 (5 bases each). This CDR3 is 14 amino acids long. V was clipped by 2 bases and J by 3 bases, with 11 bases between them. CDR1 MNHEY and CDR2 SVGAGI come from the germline V gene. The CDR3 protein is CASSYGTANYEQYF. The DNA of the CDR3 is TGTGCCAGCAGTTACGGGACGGCCAACTACGAGCAGTACTTC.

The chain recombines TRBV11-1 with TRBJ2-7, with D perhaps TRBD1 or TRBD2 (5 bases each). The CDR3 runs 14 residues. The germline CDR1 and CDR2 sequences are SGHAT and FQDESV (reference sequence). Trimming pared 5 bases from V and 0 bases from J, leaving 11 bases between. Here the CDR3 DNA reads TGTGCCAGCAGCCCAGCAGGGACCTCCTACGAGCAGTACTTC. Its protein product is CASSPAGTSYEQYF.